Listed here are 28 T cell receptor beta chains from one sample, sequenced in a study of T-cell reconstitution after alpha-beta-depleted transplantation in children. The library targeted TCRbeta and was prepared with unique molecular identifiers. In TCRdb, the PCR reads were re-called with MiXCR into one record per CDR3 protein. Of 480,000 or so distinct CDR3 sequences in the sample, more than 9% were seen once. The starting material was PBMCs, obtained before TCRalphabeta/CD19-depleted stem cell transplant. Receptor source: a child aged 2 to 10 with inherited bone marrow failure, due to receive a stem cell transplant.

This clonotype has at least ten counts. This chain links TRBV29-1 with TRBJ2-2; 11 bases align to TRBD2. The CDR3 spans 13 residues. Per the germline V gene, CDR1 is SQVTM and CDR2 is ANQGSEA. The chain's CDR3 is CALLAGDAGELFF. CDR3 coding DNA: TGCGCCCTACTAGCGGGAGATGCCGGGGAGCTGTTTTTT.

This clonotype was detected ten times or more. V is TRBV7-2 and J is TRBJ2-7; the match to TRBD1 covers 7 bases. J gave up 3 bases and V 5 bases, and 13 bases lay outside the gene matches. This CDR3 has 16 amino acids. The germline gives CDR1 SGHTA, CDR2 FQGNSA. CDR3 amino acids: CASSRRTTGLDYEQYF. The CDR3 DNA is TGTGCCAGCAGCCGGAGAACGACAGGGTTAGACTACGAGCAGTACTTC.

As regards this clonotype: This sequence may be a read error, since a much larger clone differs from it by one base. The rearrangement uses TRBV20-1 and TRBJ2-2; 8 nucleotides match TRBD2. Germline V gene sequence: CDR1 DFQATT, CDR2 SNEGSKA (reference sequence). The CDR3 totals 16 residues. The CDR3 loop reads CCARGGSGSSTGELFF. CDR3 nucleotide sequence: TGCTGTGCTAGAGGAGGAAGCGGGAGTAGCACCGGGGAGCTGTTTTTT.

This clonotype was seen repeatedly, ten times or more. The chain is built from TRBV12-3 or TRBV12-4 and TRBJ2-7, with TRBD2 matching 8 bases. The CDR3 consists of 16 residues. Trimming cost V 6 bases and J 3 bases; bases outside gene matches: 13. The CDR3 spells CASSRKPGLVIYEQYF. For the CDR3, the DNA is TGTGCCAGCAGCCGCAAACCGGGACTAGTTATCTACGAGCAGTACTTC.

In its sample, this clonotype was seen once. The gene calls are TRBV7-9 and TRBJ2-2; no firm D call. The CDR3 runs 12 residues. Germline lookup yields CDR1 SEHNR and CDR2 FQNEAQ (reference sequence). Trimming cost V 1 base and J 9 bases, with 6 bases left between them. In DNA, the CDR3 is TGTGCCAGCAGCTTAGTTCTCAGGGAGCTGTTTTTT. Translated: CASSLVLRELFF.

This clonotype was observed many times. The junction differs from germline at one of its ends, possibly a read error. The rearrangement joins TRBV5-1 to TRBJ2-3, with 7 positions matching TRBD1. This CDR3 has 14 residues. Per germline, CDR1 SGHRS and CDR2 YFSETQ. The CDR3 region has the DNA TGTGCCAGCAGTTTAGGGGGCAGGACAGATACGCAGTATTTT. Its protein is CASSLGGRTDTQYF.

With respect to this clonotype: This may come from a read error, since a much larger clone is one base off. This chain's CDR3 is CASSSTGGGTYEQYF. As DNA, the CDR3 is TGTGCCAGCAGTTCGACAGGGGGGGGTACCTACGAGCAGTACTTC. The rearrangement uses TRBV28 and TRBJ2-7; 9 bases are a match to TRBD1. This CDR3 contains 15 residues. Germline-derived CDR1 and CDR2 are MDHEN and SYDVKM. Trimming took 4 bases from V and 2 from J; bases not matched to a gene: 6.

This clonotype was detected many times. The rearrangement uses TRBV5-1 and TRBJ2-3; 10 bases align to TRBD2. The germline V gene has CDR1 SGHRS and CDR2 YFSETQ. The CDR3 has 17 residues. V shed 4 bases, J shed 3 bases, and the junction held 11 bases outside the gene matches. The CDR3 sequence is CASSPASGSGSTDTQYF. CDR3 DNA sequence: TGCGCCAGCAGCCCAGCTAGCGGGAGCGGTTCTACAGATACGCAGTATTTT.

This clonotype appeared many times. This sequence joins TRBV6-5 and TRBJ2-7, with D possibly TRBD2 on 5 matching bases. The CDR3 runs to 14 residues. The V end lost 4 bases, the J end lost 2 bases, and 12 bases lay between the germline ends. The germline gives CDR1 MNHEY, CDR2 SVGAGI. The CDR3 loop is CASSSEGRAYEQYF. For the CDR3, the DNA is TGTGCCAGCAGTTCCGAGGGTCGGGCCTACGAGCAGTACTTC.

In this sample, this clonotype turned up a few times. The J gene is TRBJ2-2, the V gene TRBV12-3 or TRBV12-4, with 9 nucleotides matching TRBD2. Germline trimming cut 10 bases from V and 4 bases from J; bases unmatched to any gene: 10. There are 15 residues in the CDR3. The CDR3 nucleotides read TGTGCCACCCATAGCGGGGGCACGGGCACCGGGGAGCTGTTTTTT. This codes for CATHSGGTGTGELFF.

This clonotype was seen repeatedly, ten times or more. CDR3 protein: CASSQDPLGSGNTIYF. For the CDR3, the DNA is TGTGCCAGCAGCCAAGACCCGTTAGGGTCTGGAAACACCATATATTTT. The V gene is TRBV4-2, the J gene TRBJ1-3; D unclear. Germline V CDR1 and CDR2: LGHNA, YNFKEQ. The CDR3 has 16 residues. The ends were cut back, 0 bases at V and 1 base at J, with 10 bases in the middle.

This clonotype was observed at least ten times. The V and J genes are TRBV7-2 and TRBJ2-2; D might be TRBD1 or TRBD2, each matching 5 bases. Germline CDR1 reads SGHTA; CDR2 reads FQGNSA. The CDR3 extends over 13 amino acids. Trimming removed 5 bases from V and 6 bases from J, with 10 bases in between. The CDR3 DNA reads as TGTGCCAGCAGCCCGTGGGACGCCGGGGAGCTGTTTTTT. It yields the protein CASSPWDAGELFF.

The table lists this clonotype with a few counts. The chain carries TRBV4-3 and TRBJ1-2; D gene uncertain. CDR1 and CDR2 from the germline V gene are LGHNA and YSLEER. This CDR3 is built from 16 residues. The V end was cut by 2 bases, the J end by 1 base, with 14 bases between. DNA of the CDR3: TGCGCCAGCAGCCAACGCGGACTGGGGTATAACTATGGCTACACCTTC. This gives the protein CASSQRGLGYNYGYTF.

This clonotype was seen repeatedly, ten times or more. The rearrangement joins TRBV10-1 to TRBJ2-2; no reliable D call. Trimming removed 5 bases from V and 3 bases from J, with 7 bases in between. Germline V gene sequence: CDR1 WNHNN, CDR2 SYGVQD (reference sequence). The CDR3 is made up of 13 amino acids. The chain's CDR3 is CASSPTYTGELFF. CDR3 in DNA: TGCGCCAGCAGTCCGACGTACACCGGGGAGCTGTTTTTT.

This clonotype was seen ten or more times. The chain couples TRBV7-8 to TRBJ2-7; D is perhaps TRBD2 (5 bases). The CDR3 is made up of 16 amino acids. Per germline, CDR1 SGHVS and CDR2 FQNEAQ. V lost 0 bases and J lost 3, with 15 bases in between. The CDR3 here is CASSLALDWLYYEQYF. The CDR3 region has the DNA TGTGCCAGCAGCTTAGCGCTGGACTGGCTTTACTACGAGCAGTACTTC.

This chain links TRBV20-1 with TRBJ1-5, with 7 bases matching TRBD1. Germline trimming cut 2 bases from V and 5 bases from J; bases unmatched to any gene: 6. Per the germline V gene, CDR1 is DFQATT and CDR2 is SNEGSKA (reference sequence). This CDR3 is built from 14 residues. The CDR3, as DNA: TGCAGTGCTAGATACCACAGGGGCGATCAGCCCCAGCATTTT. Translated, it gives CSARYHRGDQPQHF.

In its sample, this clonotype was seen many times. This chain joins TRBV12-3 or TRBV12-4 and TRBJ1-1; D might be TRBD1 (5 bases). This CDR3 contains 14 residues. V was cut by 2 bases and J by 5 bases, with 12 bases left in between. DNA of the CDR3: TGTGCCAGCAGTTTACAGGGCTGGTGGACTGAAGCTTTCTTT. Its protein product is CASSLQGWWTEAFF.

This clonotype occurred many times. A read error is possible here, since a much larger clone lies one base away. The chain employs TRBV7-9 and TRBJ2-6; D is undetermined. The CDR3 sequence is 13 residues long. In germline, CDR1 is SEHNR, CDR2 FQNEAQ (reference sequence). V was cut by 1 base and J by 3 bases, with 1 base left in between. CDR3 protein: CASSLDGANVLTF. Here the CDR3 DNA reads TGTGCCAGCAGCTTAGATGGGGCCAACGTCCTGACTTTC. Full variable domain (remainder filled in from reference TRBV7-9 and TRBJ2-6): DTGVSQNPRHKITKRGQNVTFRCDPISEHNRLYWYRQTLGQGPEFLTYFQNEAQLEKSRLLSDRFSAERPKGSFSTLEIQRTEQGDSAMYLCASSLDGANVLTFGAGSRLTVL.

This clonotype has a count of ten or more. The CDR3: CASSLSPGFNQPQHF. CDR3 nucleotides: TGTGCCAGCAGTCTCTCTCCAGGGTTTAATCAGCCCCAGCATTTT. The chain recombines TRBV27 with TRBJ1-5; maybe TRBD1 (5 bases). Germline V gives CDR1 MNHEY, CDR2 SMNVEV (reference sequence). CDR3 length: 15 residues. Trimming removed 5 bases at V and 4 bases at J, with 15 bases between.

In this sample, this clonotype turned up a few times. Here the CDR3 reads CASSLYGQGALYEQYF. The DNA of the CDR3 is TGTGCCAGCAGCCTCTACGGACAGGGGGCGCTTTACGAGCAGTACTTC. V usage is TRBV7-2 and J usage is TRBJ2-7, with 11 bases matching TRBD1. The length of the CDR3 is 16 residues. After removal of 5 bases from V and 4 bases from J, the junction contained 10 bases not matched to a gene. Looked up from germline, CDR1 is SGHTA and CDR2 is FQGNSA. Using reference TRBV7-2 and TRBJ2-7 for the parts outside the CDR3, the full variable domain is GAGVSQSPSNKVTEKGKDVELRCDPISGHTALYWYRQSLGQGLEFLIYFQGNSAPDKSGLPSDRFSAERTGGSVSTLTIQRTQQEDSAVYLCASSLYGQGALYEQYFGPGTRLTVT.

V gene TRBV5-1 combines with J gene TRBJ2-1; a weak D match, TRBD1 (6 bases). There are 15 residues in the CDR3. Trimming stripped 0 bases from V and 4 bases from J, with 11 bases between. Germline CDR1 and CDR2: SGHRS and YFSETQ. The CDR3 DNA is TGCGCCAGCAGCTTGGAATCTAGGGGGTACAATGAGCAGTTCTTC. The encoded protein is CASSLESRGYNEQFF.

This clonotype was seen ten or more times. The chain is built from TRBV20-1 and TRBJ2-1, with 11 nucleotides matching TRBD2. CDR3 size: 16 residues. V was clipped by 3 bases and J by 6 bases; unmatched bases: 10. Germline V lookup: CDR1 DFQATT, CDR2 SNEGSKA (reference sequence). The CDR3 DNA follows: TGCAGTGCTAGGGTTCCAACTAGCGGGAGAATCAATGAGCAGTTCTTC. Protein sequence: CSARVPTSGRINEQFF.

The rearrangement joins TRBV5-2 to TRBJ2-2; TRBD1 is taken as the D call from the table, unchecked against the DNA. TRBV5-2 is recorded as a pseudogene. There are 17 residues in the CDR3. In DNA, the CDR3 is TGTGCCATGGCCCCTGGGCCCCGCTTTGTTGGCACCGGGGAGCTGTTTTTT. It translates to CAMAPGPRFVGTGELFF.

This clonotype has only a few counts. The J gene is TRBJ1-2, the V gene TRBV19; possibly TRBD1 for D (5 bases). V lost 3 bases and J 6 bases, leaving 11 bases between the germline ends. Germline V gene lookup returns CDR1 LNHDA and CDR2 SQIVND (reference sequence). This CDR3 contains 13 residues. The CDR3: CASSIWTPHGYTF. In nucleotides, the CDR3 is TGTGCCAGTAGTATTTGGACACCCCATGGCTACACCTTC.

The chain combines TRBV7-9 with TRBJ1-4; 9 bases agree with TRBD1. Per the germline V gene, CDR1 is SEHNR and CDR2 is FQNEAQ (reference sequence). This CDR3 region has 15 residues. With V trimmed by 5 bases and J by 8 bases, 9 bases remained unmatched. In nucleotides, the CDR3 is TGTGCCAGCAGCCTGCCGGGGACAGGGTTGGAAAAACTGTTTTTT. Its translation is CASSLPGTGLEKLFF.

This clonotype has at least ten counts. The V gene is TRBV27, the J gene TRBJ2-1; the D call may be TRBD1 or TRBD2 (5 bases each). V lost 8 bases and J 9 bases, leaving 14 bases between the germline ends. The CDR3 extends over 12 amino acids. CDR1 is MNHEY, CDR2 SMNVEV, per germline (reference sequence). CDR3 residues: CASGTQGAEQFF. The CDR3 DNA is TGTGCCAGCGGGACGCAGGGCGCTGAGCAGTTCTTC.

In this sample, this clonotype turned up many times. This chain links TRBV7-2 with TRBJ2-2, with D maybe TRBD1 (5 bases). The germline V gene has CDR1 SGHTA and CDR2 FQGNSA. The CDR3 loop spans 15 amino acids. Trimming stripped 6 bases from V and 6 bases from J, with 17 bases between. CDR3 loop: CASSRRAIGAGELFF. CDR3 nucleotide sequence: TGTGCCAGCAGTCGCCGGGCGATAGGGGCCGGGGAGCTGTTTTTT.

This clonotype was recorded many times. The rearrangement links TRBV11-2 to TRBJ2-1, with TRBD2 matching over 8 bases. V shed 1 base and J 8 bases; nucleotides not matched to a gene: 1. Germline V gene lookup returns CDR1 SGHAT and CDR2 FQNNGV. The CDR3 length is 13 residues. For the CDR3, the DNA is TGTGCCAGCAGCTTAGCGGGGGGGGATGAGCAGTTCTTC. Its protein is CASSLAGGDEQFF.